What follows are 16 T cell receptor beta chains derived from one specimen sequenced in a study of blood T cells in healthy people across ages. Sample-barcoded 5' priming and a J-beta primer mix drove a second PCR of roughly 7 to 11 cycles. TCRdb redid the calling of the 5' RACE reads with MiXCR, one entry per CDR3 protein. The sample has about 500,000 distinct CDR3 sequences, about 25% seen once. These data were also reused for a study on T cells of mothers and their children.

The sequencing sample was made of blood. The receptors were sampled from a boy aged 10-17 years in good health.

The chain combines TRBV7-2 with TRBJ2-5; 7 bases fit TRBD2. This CDR3 has 15 residues. The germline CDR1 and CDR2 sequences are SGHTA and FQGNSA. Trimming took 3 bases from V and 4 from J; bases not matched to a gene: 8. In DNA, the CDR3 is TGTGCCAGCAGCTTCAGCCCGACTAGCCTAGAGACCCAGTACTTC. It yields the protein CASSFSPTSLETQYF.

This clonotype was seen a few times. This chain joins TRBV7-9 and TRBJ1-2, with TRBD1 matching over 7 bases. In germline, CDR1 is SEHNR, CDR2 FQNEAQ (reference sequence). Trimming cost V 4 bases and J 10 bases; bases outside gene matches: 15. The CDR3 sequence is 15 residues long. The CDR3: CASSSGIGTAEDYTF. The CDR3 DNA follows: TGTGCCAGCAGCTCCGGAATAGGGACAGCAGAGGACTACACCTTC. The variable domain in full, with the rest retrieved from reference TRBV7-9 and TRBJ1-2, is DTGVSQNPRHKITKRGQNVTFRCDPISEHNRLYWYRQTLGQGPEFLTYFQNEAQLEKSRLLSDRFSAERPKGSFSTLEIQRTEQGDSAMYLCASSSGIGTAEDYTFGSGTRLTVV.

The rearrangement joins TRBV5-1 to TRBJ2-5; D not resolved. V lost 4 bases and J 1 base, leaving 5 bases between the germline ends. The CDR3 is 12 residues long. The germline V gene encodes CDR1 SGHRS and CDR2 YFSETQ. The DNA for the CDR3 is TGCGCCAGCAGCAGCTTCCAAGAGACCCAGTACTTC. As protein: CASSSFQETQYF.

This clonotype appeared many times. The rearrangement uses TRBV6-1 and TRBJ2-1; D remains unclear. Between the trimmed V and J ends, which lost 1 base and 5 bases, there was a span of 6 bases. Germline CDR1 is MNHNS and CDR2 is SASEGT. This CDR3 contains 13 residues. CDR3 sequence (DNA): TGTGCCAGCAGTGAAGGCTTCCACAATGAGCAGTTCTTC. This codes for CASSEGFHNEQFF.

The chain recombines TRBV9 with TRBJ1-5, with TRBD1 as a possible D gene (5 bases). The germline V gene has CDR1 SGDLS and CDR2 YYNGEE. There are 15 residues in the CDR3. Between the trimmed V and J ends, which lost 0 bases and 1 base, there was a span of 8 bases. CDR3 protein: CASSVAGLSNQPQHF. CDR3 DNA sequence: TGTGCCAGCAGCGTAGCGGGACTCAGCAATCAGCCCCAGCATTTT.

This clonotype showed up just a few times. This chain links TRBV7-2 with TRBJ2-5, with D maybe TRBD2 (6 bases). The length of the CDR3 is 15 residues. Between the trimmed V and J ends, which lost 5 bases and 5 bases, there was a span of 18 bases. CDR1 SGHTA and CDR2 FQGNSA come from the germline V gene. CDR3 amino acids: CASSVGAGNGETQYF. As DNA, the CDR3 is TGTGCCAGCAGCGTGGGTGCGGGAAATGGCGAGACCCAGTACTTC.

The V and J genes are TRBV4-2 and TRBJ2-5; 8 positions agree with TRBD1. J lost 2 bases, V lost 3 bases, and 5 bases had no gene match. This CDR3 is 15 amino acids long. CDR1 and CDR2 (germline): LGHNA, YNFKEQ. The CDR3: CASSHAGQGQETQYF. The CDR3, as DNA: TGTGCCAGCAGCCACGCCGGACAGGGTCAAGAGACCCAGTACTTC.

This clonotype turned up a few times. The V call is TRBV1, the J call TRBJ2-3; the table gives TRBD2 as D, unverified against the DNA. TRBV1 is given as a pseudogene. This CDR3 is built from 18 residues. The CDR3 reads CTSSQGGRERRYADTQYF. CDR3 sequence (DNA): TGCACCAGCAGCCAAGGGGGGCGGGAGCGCAGATACGCAGATACGCAGTATTTT.

This clonotype came up a few times. Mismatch with germline at one junction end may stem from a read error. The V call is TRBV18, the J call TRBJ1-4, with 8 bases matching TRBD1. The CDR3 sequence is 15 residues long. Germline lookup yields CDR1 KGHSH and CDR2 LQKENI. The CDR3 sequence is CASSPRTGKEEKLSF. The CDR3 coding sequence is TGTGCCAGCTCACCCAGGACAGGGAAGGAGGAAAAACTGTCTTTT. Complete variable domain (other parts from reference TRBV18 and TRBJ1-4): NAGVMQNPRHLVRRRGQEARLRCSPMKGHSHVYWYRQLPEEGLKFMVYLQKENIIDESGMPKERFSAEFPKEGPSILRIQQVVRGDSAAYFCASSPRTGKEEKLSFGSGTQLSVL.

The chain recombines TRBV9 with TRBJ2-2; 9 bases line up with TRBD1. The V and J ends lost 3 bases and 7 bases, in that order; junction bases with no gene match: 10. Germline CDR1 and CDR2: SGDLS and YYNGEE. This CDR3 has 16 amino acids. The CDR3: CASSETNRGPGGELFF. The CDR3 DNA reads TGTGCCAGCAGCGAGACCAACAGGGGGCCAGGCGGGGAGCTGTTTTTT.

The V call is TRBV7-9, the J call TRBJ1-1; tentative D call: TRBD1 (6 bases). The CDR3 covers 14 residues. Germline V gives CDR1 SEHNR, CDR2 FQNEAQ (reference sequence). The V gene lost 5 bases and the J gene lost 0 bases, with 10 bases spanning the gap. In DNA, the CDR3 is TGTGCCAGCAGCACCCGGACAGTGAACACTGAAGCTTTCTTT. The encoded protein is CASSTRTVNTEAFF. Full variable domain (outside the CDR3, taken from reference TRBV7-9 and TRBJ1-1): DTGVSQNPRHKITKRGQNVTFRCDPISEHNRLYWYRQTLGQGPEFLTYFQNEAQLEKSRLLSDRFSAERPKGSFSTLEIQRTEQGDSAMYLCASSTRTVNTEAFFGQGTRLTVV.

CDR3 nucleotide sequence: TGTGCCAGCAGCTTTCCTGGACTCTCTACCTACGAGCAGTACTTC. It is translated as CASSFPGLSTYEQYF. The chain recombines TRBV7-8 with TRBJ2-7, with D possibly being TRBD2 (5 bases). Trimming left V 3 bases short and J 2 bases short, with 14 bases between. The CDR3 contains 15 residues. Germline values: CDR1 SGHVS, CDR2 FQNEAQ.

The chain recombines TRBV7-2 with TRBJ1-2, with 10 bases aligning to TRBD1. Germline CDR1 and CDR2: SGHTA and FQGNSA. Germline trimming cut 5 bases from V and 7 bases from J; bases unmatched to any gene: 13. CDR3 size: 16 residues. CDR3 nucleotides: TGTGCCAGCAGCACCAGAAAAGGGGACAGGGGAGCTGGCTACACCTTC. Its protein is CASSTRKGDRGAGYTF. Full variable domain (rest looked up from reference TRBV7-2 and TRBJ1-2): GAGVSQSPSNKVTEKGKDVELRCDPISGHTALYWYRQSLGQGLEFLIYFQGNSAPDKSGLPSDRFSAERTGGSVSTLTIQRTQQEDSAVYLCASSTRKGDRGAGYTFGSGTRLTVV.

In its sample, this clonotype was seen a few times. One end of the junction is discordant with germline, which a read error may explain. CDR3: CASSFSGSSYNEQSF. The CDR3 bases are TGTGCCAGCAGCTTTAGCGGGAGCTCCTACAATGAGCAGTCCTTC. The J gene is TRBJ2-1, the V gene TRBV7-9; 9 bases are shared with TRBD2. The germline gives CDR1 SEHNR, CDR2 FQNEAQ (reference sequence). This CDR3 comprises 15 residues.

In this sample, this clonotype turned up many times. The rearrangement links TRBV4-3 to TRBJ2-5; 8 bases fit TRBD2. CDR3 size: 15 residues. V shed 0 bases and J 9 bases; nucleotides not matched to a gene: 9. Germline V gene lookup returns CDR1 LGHNA and CDR2 YSLEER. CDR3 DNA sequence: TGCGCCAGCAGCCAAGATGACGGGAGGGTCGGAGCCCAGTACTTC. This translates into CASSQDDGRVGAQYF.

CDR3 DNA: TGTGCCAGCAGCTCACCCGATACAGGGGAAGGCTACACCTTC. Protein: CASSSPDTGEGYTF. The J gene is TRBJ1-2, the V gene TRBV7-6, with TRBD1 matching over 7 bases. The V and J ends lost 4 bases and 8 bases, in that order; junction bases with no gene match: 10. The CDR3 consists of 14 residues. CDR1 and CDR2 from the germline V gene are SGHVS and FNYEAQ.